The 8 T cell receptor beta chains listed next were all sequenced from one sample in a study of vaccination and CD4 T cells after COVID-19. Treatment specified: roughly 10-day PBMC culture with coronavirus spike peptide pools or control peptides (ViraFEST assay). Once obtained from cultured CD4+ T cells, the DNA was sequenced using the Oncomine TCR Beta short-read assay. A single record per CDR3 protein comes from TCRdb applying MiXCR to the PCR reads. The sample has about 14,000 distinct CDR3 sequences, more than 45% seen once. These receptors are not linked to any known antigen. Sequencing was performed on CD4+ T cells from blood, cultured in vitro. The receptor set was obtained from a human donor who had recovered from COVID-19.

The CDR3 region is CASSPTRALMETQYF. The DNA for the CDR3 is TGTGCCAGCAGTCCCACGCGGGCGTTGATGGAGACCCAGTACTTC. This chain uses TRBV6-1 with TRBJ2-5; possible D gene TRBD2, 5 bases. The CDR3 extends over 15 amino acids. Germline loops: CDR1 MNHNS, CDR2 SASEGT. Trimming took 5 bases from V and 5 from J, leaving 18 bases between them.

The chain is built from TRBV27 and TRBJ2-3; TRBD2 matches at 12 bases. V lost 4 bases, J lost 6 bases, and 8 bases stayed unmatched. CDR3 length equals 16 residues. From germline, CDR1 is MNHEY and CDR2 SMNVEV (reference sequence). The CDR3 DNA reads TGTGCCAGCAGTTCAGCTAGCGGGAGGGCCGGGGATACGCAGTATTTT. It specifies CASSSASGRAGDTQYF.

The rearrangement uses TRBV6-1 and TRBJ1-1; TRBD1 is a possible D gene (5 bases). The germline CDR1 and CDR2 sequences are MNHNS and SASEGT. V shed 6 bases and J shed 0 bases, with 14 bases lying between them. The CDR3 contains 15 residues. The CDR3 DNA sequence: TGTGCCAGCAGCCAGGGAGGACGGCTGAACACTGAAGCTTTCTTT. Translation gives CASSQGGRLNTEAFF.

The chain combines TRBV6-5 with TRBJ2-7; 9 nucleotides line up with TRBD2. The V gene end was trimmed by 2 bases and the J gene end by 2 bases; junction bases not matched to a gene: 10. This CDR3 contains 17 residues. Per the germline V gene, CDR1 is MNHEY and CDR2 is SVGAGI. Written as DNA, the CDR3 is TGTGCCAGCAGTTACACCGCGGGAGGGCCACAAGCCTACGAGCAGTACTTC. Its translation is CASSYTAGGPQAYEQYF.

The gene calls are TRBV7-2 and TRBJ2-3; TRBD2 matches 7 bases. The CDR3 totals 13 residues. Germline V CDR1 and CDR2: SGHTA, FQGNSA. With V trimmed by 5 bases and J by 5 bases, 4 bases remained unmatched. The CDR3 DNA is TGTGCCAGCAGCCCCGGACTAGAAGATACGCAGTATTTT. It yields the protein CASSPGLEDTQYF. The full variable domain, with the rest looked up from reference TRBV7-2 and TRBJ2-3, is GAGVSQSPSNKVTEKGKDVELRCDPISGHTALYWYRQSLGQGLEFLIYFQGNSAPDKSGLPSDRFSAERTGGSVSTLTIQRTQQEDSAVYLCASSPGLEDTQYFGPGTRLTVL.

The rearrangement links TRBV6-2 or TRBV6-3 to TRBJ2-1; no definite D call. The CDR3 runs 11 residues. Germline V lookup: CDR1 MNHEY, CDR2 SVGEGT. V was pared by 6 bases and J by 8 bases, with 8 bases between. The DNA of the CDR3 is TGTGCCAGCAGAAACGGATATGAGCAGTTCTTC. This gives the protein CASRNGYEQFF.

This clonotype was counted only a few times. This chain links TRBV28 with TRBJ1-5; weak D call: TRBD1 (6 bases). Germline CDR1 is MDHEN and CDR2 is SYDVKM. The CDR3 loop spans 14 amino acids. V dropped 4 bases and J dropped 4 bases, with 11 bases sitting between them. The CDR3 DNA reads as TGTGCCAGCAGTTCGACAGGACTTAATCAGCCCCAGCATTTT. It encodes CASSSTGLNQPQHF.

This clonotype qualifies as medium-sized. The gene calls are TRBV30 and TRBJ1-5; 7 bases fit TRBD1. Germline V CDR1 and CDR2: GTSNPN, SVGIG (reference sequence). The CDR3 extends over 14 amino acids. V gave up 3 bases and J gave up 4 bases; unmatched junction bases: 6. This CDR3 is CAWRGGGNNQPQHF. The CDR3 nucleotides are TGTGCCTGGAGGGGAGGGGGCAATAATCAGCCCCAGCATTTT.